These 32 T cell receptor beta chains were sequenced from one sample in a study of cytomegalovirus exposure and HLA in healthy donors. The PCR ran on 60 Vbeta and 13 Jbeta primers. Sequencing used immunoSEQ multiplex PCR; TCRdb keeps in-frame clones, though not all of them. This table has roughly 150,000 clones, about 76% appearing once. The sequenced sample was PBMCs. The receptors derive from a woman between 18 and 29 years old in good health and CMV-seropositive.

The CDR3 DNA sequence: TGCGCCAGCAGCTTGACGGTCCAAGAGACCCAGTACTTC. It is translated as CASSLTVQETQYF. The chain carries TRBV5-1 and TRBJ2-5; D is unresolved. The CDR3 covers 13 residues. Germline CDR1 SGHRS, CDR2 YFSETQ. V gave up 1 base and J gave up 1 base, with 5 bases separating them.

This chain uses TRBV2 with TRBJ1-1; D is uncertain. CDR1 is SNHLY and CDR2 is FYNNEI in the germline V gene. The CDR3 totals 14 residues. Trimming removed 6 bases from V and 3 bases from J, with 14 bases in between. CDR3 protein: CASSPRGLYTEAFF. CDR3 in DNA: TGTGCCAGCAGCCCACGAGGGCTGTACACTGAAGCTTTCTTT.

This clone was counted only a few times. The chain links TRBV30 to TRBJ1-1, with 7 bases fitting TRBD1. The CDR3 contains 15 residues. Per the germline V gene, CDR1 is GTSNPN and CDR2 is SVGIG (reference sequence). The junction had 9 bases not matched to a gene; V was cut back by 0 bases and J by 5 bases. The CDR3 spells CAWSVRRGLTTEAFF. The DNA for the CDR3 is TGTGCCTGGAGTGTCCGCAGGGGGTTAACGACTGAAGCTTTCTTT.

J is TRBJ1-4 and V is TRBV7-6; TRBD1 aligns across 9 bases. Germline V gene sequence: CDR1 SGHVS, CDR2 FNYEAQ. Trimming at V came to 4 bases and at J to 2 bases, leaving 2 bases not matched to a gene. The CDR3 length is 15 residues. The CDR3 bases are TGTGCCAGCAGCTCACAGGGGGCTACTAATGAAAAACTGTTTTTT. It yields the protein CASSSQGATNEKLFF.

This clone was found a few times. The chain combines TRBV9 with TRBJ2-5; 8 bases are a match to TRBD1. The CDR3 spans 14 residues. Per germline, CDR1 SGDLS and CDR2 YYNGEE. With 2 bases clipped from V and 2 bases from J, the junction kept 2 bases outside the gene matches. The CDR3, as DNA: TGTGCCAGCAGCGTCGGGACAGGTCAAGAGACCCAGTACTTC. Translating gives CASSVGTGQETQYF.

The chain links TRBV12-5 to TRBJ2-5, with TRBD1 identical over 9 bases. This CDR3 has 16 amino acids. The junction had 13 bases not matched to a gene; V was cut back by 6 bases and J by 5 bases. Per germline, CDR1 LGHNT and CDR2 FRNRAP. The CDR3 protein is CASGTTTGGVEETQYF. Written as DNA, the CDR3 is TGTGCTAGTGGGACTACGACAGGGGGTGTCGAGGAGACCCAGTACTTC.

This chain joins TRBV28 and TRBJ2-7, with a weak D call TRBD1 (5 bases). The CDR3 loop spans 11 amino acids. Germline loops: CDR1 MDHEN, CDR2 SYDVKM. With 11 bases removed from V and 4 bases from J, the gap between germline ends came to 12 bases. The CDR3 region has the DNA TGTGCCGGCGGACATCCTTACGAGCAGTACTTC. It yields the protein CAGGHPYEQYF. Complete variable domain (other parts from reference TRBV28 and TRBJ2-7): DVKVTQSSRYLVKRTGEKVFLECVQDMDHENMFWYRQDPGLGLRLIYFSYDVKMKEKGDIPEGYSVSREKKERFSLILESASTNQTSMYLCAGGHPYEQYFGPGTRLTVT.

V is TRBV9 and J is TRBJ2-7; no firm D call. The germline CDR1 and CDR2 sequences are SGDLS and YYNGEE. V lost 4 bases and J 2 bases, leaving 16 bases between the germline ends. This CDR3 region has 15 residues. CDR3 coding DNA: TGTGCCAGCAGCCCTAGTGGAGATCCAACCTACGAGCAGTACTTC. This encodes CASSPSGDPTYEQYF.

This chain joins TRBV10-3 and TRBJ2-2; tentatively, D is TRBD1 (6 bases). The CDR3 consists of 12 residues. V shed 11 bases and J shed 4 bases, with 11 bases lying between them. CDR1 and CDR2 from the germline V gene are ENHRY and SYGVKD. DNA of the CDR3: TGTGCCGCCTCAGGGGTCACCGGGGAGCTGTTTTTT. This sequence encodes CAASGVTGELFF.

This clone was counted at least ten times. The rearrangement joins TRBV6-1 to TRBJ1-2; D unresolved. CDR3 size: 15 residues. V lost 2 bases and J 0 bases, leaving 10 bases between the germline ends. CDR1 MNHNS and CDR2 SASEGT come from the germline V gene. The DNA for the CDR3 is TGTGCCAGCAGTGAATTGGCAGGAACTAACTATGGCTACACCTTC. Translated: CASSELAGTNYGYTF.

The chain combines TRBV29-1 with TRBJ1-2, with TRBD1 as a possible D gene (6 bases). V was cut by 7 bases and J by 2 bases, with 11 bases left in between. The CDR3 is made up of 12 amino acids. Germline assignment: CDR1 SQVTM and CDR2 ANQGSEA. The CDR3 coding sequence is TGCAGCGCACTGGACAGCAACTATGGCTACACCTTC. Translating gives CSALDSNYGYTF.

This clone was seen more than once but under ten times. The rearrangement uses TRBV4-1 and TRBJ2-7; TRBD2 is a possible D gene (6 bases). V was cut by 0 bases and J by 5 bases, with 17 bases left in between. The germline V gene has CDR1 MGHRA and CDR2 YSYEKL. There are 16 residues in the CDR3. The DNA for the CDR3 is TGCGCCAGCAGCCAAGATCGGGGGAGTTGGTCCAACGAGCAGTACTTC. Its translation: CASSQDRGSWSNEQYF.

The chain combines TRBV6-4 with TRBJ2-2; TRBD1 might be the D (5 bases). Looked up from germline, CDR1 is MRHNA and CDR2 is SNTAGT. CDR3 size: 13 residues. The ends were cut back, 3 bases at V and 4 bases at J, with 6 bases in the middle. In DNA form, the CDR3 reads TGTGCCAGCAGTGAGGACACCACCGGGGAGCTGTTTTTT. Its protein product is CASSEDTTGELFF.

This sequence joins TRBV6-6 and TRBJ2-5; D might be TRBD2 (6 bases). CDR1 MNHNY and CDR2 SVGAGI come from the germline V gene (reference sequence). This CDR3 contains 14 residues. With 6 bases removed from V and 4 bases from J, the gap between germline ends came to 15 bases. CDR3 nucleotide sequence: TGTGCCAGCAGCCTCTGGAGGGAAGGAGAGACCCAGTACTTC. This codes for CASSLWREGETQYF.

The genes are TRBV7-2 and TRBJ1-5, with D possibly matching TRBD1 (5 bases). Germline CDR1 is SGHTA and CDR2 is FQGNSA. The CDR3 sequence is 17 residues long. V shed 5 bases and J shed 5 bases, with 22 bases lying between them. The CDR3 DNA reads as TGTGCCAGCAGCCGAGGTGGGGCAGGGTTGGGTCATCAGCCCCAGCATTTT. Its protein product is CASSRGGAGLGHQPQHF.

The chain couples TRBV19 to TRBJ1-4; perhaps TRBD1 as D (6 bases). The CDR3 sequence is 14 residues long. V was trimmed by 6 bases and J by 4 bases, leaving 12 bases between them. Per germline, CDR1 LNHDA and CDR2 SQIVND (reference sequence). The CDR3 DNA is TGTGCCAGTAGCTTAGGACAGATTAATGAAAAACTGTTTTTT. Its protein is CASSLGQINEKLFF.

The chain is built from TRBV2 and TRBJ1-2; 9 bases align to TRBD1. CDR1 SNHLY and CDR2 FYNNEI come from the germline V gene. The CDR3 consists of 16 residues. Trimming at V came to 7 bases and at J to 10 bases, leaving 19 bases not matched to a gene. CDR3 sequence: CASNREGQGRFDDYTF. In DNA form, the CDR3 reads TGTGCCAGCAACAGGGAAGGACAGGGGCGGTTTGATGACTACACCTTC.

This chain joins TRBV4-1 and TRBJ2-7, with D possibly matching TRBD2 (5 bases). CDR3 size: 16 residues. The germline V and J ends were trimmed by 1 base and 1 base, with 14 bases remaining between them. From germline, CDR1 is MGHRA and CDR2 YSYEKL. CDR3 DNA sequence: TGCGCCAGCAGCCAAGCCGCGGGCAGAGGGTCCTACGAGCAGTACTTC. This sequence encodes CASSQAAGRGSYEQYF.

The chain carries TRBV6-4 and TRBJ2-7; D unclear. V gave up 7 bases and J gave up 0 bases, with 16 bases separating them. This CDR3 has 15 residues. Germline CDR1 is MRHNA and CDR2 is SNTAGT. The CDR3 is CASNPTDTYSYEQYF. The DNA of the CDR3 is TGTGCCAGCAACCCCACAGACACCTACTCCTACGAGCAGTACTTC.

V and J are TRBV2 and TRBJ2-7; no clear D. This CDR3 is built from 13 residues. CDR1 and CDR2 from the germline V gene are SNHLY and FYNNEI. V lost 2 bases and J lost 2, with 7 bases in between. The CDR3, as DNA: TGTGCCAGCAGTGAAAGACGGGCCTACGAGCAGTACTTC. It translates to CASSERRAYEQYF.

The chain has TRBV5-6 and TRBJ2-3; D gene ambiguous. Trimming took 2 bases from V and 2 from J, leaving 9 bases between them. The CDR3 consists of 14 residues. The germline gives CDR1 SGHDT, CDR2 YYEEEE. The CDR3 coding sequence is TGTGCCAGCAGCTTTGGCACAGTCACAGATACGCAGTATTTT. As protein: CASSFGTVTDTQYF.

CDR3 coding DNA: TGTGCCAGCAGCGTAGGAGGGGGTCCCACTGAAGCTTTCTTT. Protein sequence: CASSVGGGPTEAFF. This chain joins TRBV9 and TRBJ1-1; tentative D call: TRBD1 (6 bases). Germline CDR1 reads SGDLS; CDR2 reads YYNGEE. This CDR3 has 14 amino acids. The V gene lost 0 bases and the J gene lost 4 bases, with 10 bases spanning the gap.

The chain joins TRBV7-9 to TRBJ1-4, with TRBD1 matching over 7 bases. This CDR3 is 16 amino acids long. Germline V gives CDR1 SEHNR, CDR2 FQNEAQ (reference sequence). The trim removed 3 bases at V and 6 bases at J, leaving 10 bases unmatched. CDR3 DNA: TGTGCCAGCAGCTTTGGAGAAGACAGGGTAGATGAAAAACTGTTTTTT. Residues: CASSFGEDRVDEKLFF.

The genes are TRBV5-1 and TRBJ2-1, with 10 bases fitting TRBD2. Germline V CDR1 and CDR2: SGHRS, YFSETQ. J lost 10 bases, V lost 0 bases, and 13 bases had no gene match. The length of the CDR3 is 17 residues. This CDR3 reads CASSLVVAGGPFNEQFF. The CDR3 DNA follows: TGCGCCAGCAGCTTGGTGGTAGCGGGGGGCCCATTTAACGAGCAGTTCTTC.

This chain uses TRBV6-6 with TRBJ1-4; possible D gene TRBD1, 6 bases. CDR1 and CDR2 (germline): MNHNY, SVGAGI (reference sequence). The CDR3 is made up of 14 amino acids. Trimming removed 5 bases at V and 3 bases at J, with 10 bases between. The CDR3 loop reads CASSRGGSNEKLFF. The CDR3 nucleotides read TGTGCCAGCAGTAGGGGGGGGTCTAATGAAAAACTGTTTTTT.

This chain links TRBV4-3 with TRBJ2-7; the match to TRBD2 covers 8 bases. The CDR3 is made up of 17 amino acids. J gave up 2 bases and V 0 bases, and 9 bases lay outside the gene matches. Looked up from germline, CDR1 is LGHNA and CDR2 is YSLEER. CDR3: CASSQDREGNLPYEQYF. The CDR3 DNA is TGCGCCAGCAGCCAAGATCGGGAGGGAAACCTACCCTACGAGCAGTACTTC.

This clone appeared a single time. The genes are TRBV2 and TRBJ2-2; 14 bases are shared with TRBD2. Germline CDR1 is SNHLY and CDR2 is FYNNEI. J lost 4 bases, V lost 6 bases, and 13 bases had no gene match. The CDR3 sequence is 19 residues long. CDR3 region: CASSATTSGGAGGTGELFF. CDR3 coding DNA: TGTGCCAGCAGCGCCACGACTAGCGGGGGGGCCGGAGGCACCGGGGAGCTGTTTTTT.

This clone was counted between two and nine times. This chain links TRBV5-1 with TRBJ2-5; 8 bases line up with TRBD2. Trimming removed 6 bases from V and 3 bases from J; junction bases left unmatched: 10. Germline V CDR1 and CDR2: SGHRS, YFSETQ. The CDR3 sequence is 15 residues long. The CDR3 reads CASTLFGREEETQYF. The DNA for the CDR3 is TGCGCCAGCACTTTATTCGGGCGGGAGGAAGAGACCCAGTACTTC. Combining the CDR3 with reference TRBV5-1 and TRBJ2-5 gives the whole variable domain KAGVTQTPRYLIKTRGQQVTLSCSPISGHRSVSWYQQTPGQGLQFLFEYFSETQRNKGNFPGRFSGRQFSNSRSEMNVSTLELGDSALYLCASTLFGREEETQYFGPGTRLLVL.

This clone was seen only a few times. Other DNA sequences of this sample code for an identical CDR3. The V and J genes are TRBV7-2 and TRBJ1-2; a weak D match, TRBD1 (6 bases). The CDR3 runs to 13 residues. V lost 1 base to trimming and J lost 8 bases, with 11 bases between them. Germline V gene lookup returns CDR1 SGHTA and CDR2 FQGNSA. The CDR3 is CASSLGQGRGYTF. For the CDR3, the DNA is TGTGCCAGCAGCTTAGGTCAGGGGCGAGGCTACACCTTC.

This chain uses TRBV10-1 with TRBJ1-5, with D unclear. The CDR3 has 15 amino acids. Germline V gene data show CDR1 as WNHNN and CDR2 as SYGVQD (reference sequence). V was clipped by 3 bases and J by 5 bases, with 14 bases between them. The CDR3 spells CASSEWLPGDQPQHF. The CDR3 bases are TGCGCCAGCAGTGAATGGCTCCCAGGCGATCAGCCCCAGCATTTT.

V usage is TRBV2 and J usage is TRBJ1-2, with TRBD1 matching over 7 bases. Germline loops: CDR1 SNHLY, CDR2 FYNNEI. The length of the CDR3 is 13 residues. V lost 7 bases to trimming and J lost 5 bases; unmatched junction nucleotides: 7. CDR3 DNA sequence: TGTGCCAGCACCATAGACAGGGAGTATGGCTACACCTTC. It is translated as CASTIDREYGYTF.

The gene calls are TRBV21-1 and TRBJ1-2; the tabulated D call, TRBD1, remains unverified against the DNA. TRBV21-1 is classified as a pseudogene. This CDR3 region has 16 residues. The CDR3 here is CASSKQGEITNYGYTF. Written as DNA, the CDR3 is TGTGCCAGCAGCAAACAAGGGGAAATAACGAACTATGGCTACACCTTC.